This TCR beta chain was documented in a study of blood T cell repertoires in COVID-19. V shed 0 bases, J shed 5 bases, and the junction held 9 bases outside the gene matches. This CDR3 comprises 16 residues. TCRdb's copy holds only in-frame clones and misses some; the assay was immunoSEQ multiplex PCR. The sample records 160,000 or so clones, around 90% being singletons. The rearrangement links TRBV23-1 to TRBJ2-5, with 7 bases matching TRBD1. TRBV23-1 is classed as an ORF, of uncertain function. Sequenced material: peripheral blood. The origin of this receptor is a woman between 45 and 65 years old with acute or convalescent COVID-19. The CDR3 DNA reads TGCGCCAGCAGTCAATCGGGACAGACAGGGAAGGAGACCCAGTACTTC. Protein: CASSQSGQTGKETQYF.